A selection of T cell receptor beta chains follows, all from one sample in a study of human T cells and chemical hapten exposure. Each CDR3 protein is one row after TCRdb ran MiXCR on the 5' RACE reads. The table has 80,000 or so distinct CDR3 sequences, around a sixth seen once; the top ten hold about 6.5%. All receptors come from a female donor in good health. CDR3s include the opening cysteine and the closing phenylalanine or tryptophan. The order of the fields is V gene, J gene, D gene, clone size, CDR3 DNA, CDR3 protein. A D gene is named only where the DNA matches it firmly. Rows may omit the clone size; those that give it use once, few, many or a size class.

v_call: TRBV4-3
j_call: TRBJ2-3
d_call: -
clone_size: many
cdr3_nt: TGCGCCAGCAGCCAAGATCGGGGGCCTCTGGATACGCAGTATTTT
cdr3_aa: CASSQDRGPLDTQYF

v_call: TRBV20-1
j_call: TRBJ2-3
d_call: -
clone_size: -
cdr3_nt: TGCAGTGCTAGAGAGGATGTCACAGATACGCAGTATTTT
cdr3_aa: CSAREDVTDTQYF

v_call: TRBV29-1
j_call: TRBJ2-3
d_call: -
clone_size: few
cdr3_nt: TGCAGCGTTGACGGGCAGAGCACAGATACGCAGTATTTT
cdr3_aa: CSVDGQSTDTQYF

v_call: TRBV20-1
j_call: TRBJ2-7
d_call: TRBD1
clone_size: few
cdr3_nt: TGCAGTGCTTACGACACCGGGACAGGGACCTACGAGCAGTACTTC
cdr3_aa: CSAYDTGTGTYEQYF

v_call: TRBV14
j_call: TRBJ2-3
d_call: -
clone_size: few
cdr3_nt: TGTGCCAGCAGGCGGACGGGCACAGATACGCAGTATTTT
cdr3_aa: CASRRTGTDTQYF

v_call: TRBV7-9
j_call: TRBJ2-2
d_call: -
clone_size: few
cdr3_nt: TGTGCCAGCAGCCGGGTGAACGGGACTCTATACACCGGGGAGCTGTTTTTT
cdr3_aa: CASSRVNGTLYTGELFF

v_call: TRBV6-5
j_call: TRBJ1-5
d_call: -
clone_size: -
cdr3_nt: TGTGCCAGCAGCCTCTCCGGGACGATCAATCAGCCCCAGCATTTT
cdr3_aa: CASSLSGTINQPQHF

v_call: TRBV24-1
j_call: TRBJ2-3
d_call: -
clone_size: -
cdr3_nt: TGTGCCACCCCCGGAGGACAGTCCTCCAATACGCAGTATTTT
cdr3_aa: CATPGGQSSNTQYF

v_call: TRBV28
j_call: TRBJ1-5
d_call: -
clone_size: few
cdr3_nt: TGTGCCAGCAGCCCTTTACAGGGCACGGCTAGTGAGCCCCAGCATTTT
cdr3_aa: CASSPLQGTASEPQHF

v_call: TRBV7-2
j_call: TRBJ1-3
d_call: -
clone_size: -
cdr3_nt: TGTGCCAGCAGCTTAGGGGGTGCGGGCTCTGGAAACACCATATATTTT
cdr3_aa: CASSLGGAGSGNTIYF

v_call: TRBV3-1
j_call: TRBJ2-3
d_call: -
clone_size: -
cdr3_nt: TGTGCCAGCAGCCAAGGGGCCCTGCGGAGGGCTTATGGGGGAGATACGCAGTATTTT
cdr3_aa: CASSQGALRRAYGGDTQYF

v_call: TRBV7-9
j_call: TRBJ2-1
d_call: -
clone_size: -
cdr3_nt: TGTGCCAGCAGCCGAGGACTCCACAATGAGCAGTTCTTC
cdr3_aa: CASSRGLHNEQFF

v_call: TRBV6-2/TRBV6-3
j_call: TRBJ1-5
d_call: -
clone_size: -
cdr3_nt: TGTGCCAGCCAGCTCAGGTACAATCAGCCCCAGCATTTT
cdr3_aa: CASQLRYNQPQHF

v_call: TRBV9
j_call: TRBJ2-6
d_call: TRBD1
clone_size: few
cdr3_nt: TGTGCCAGCAGCTTTTCCGGGACAGGGGGCGCCGGGGCCAACGTCCTGACTTTC
cdr3_aa: CASSFSGTGGAGANVLTF

v_call: TRBV6-2/TRBV6-3
j_call: TRBJ1-1
d_call: TRBD1
clone_size: -
cdr3_nt: TGTGCCAGCAGTAAACAACGGGGACAGGGACGGACTGAAGCTTTCTTT
cdr3_aa: CASSKQRGQGRTEAFF

v_call: TRBV4-3
j_call: TRBJ1-4
d_call: -
clone_size: few
cdr3_nt: TGCGCCAGCAGCCAAGGAGATCTTGCTAATGAAAAACTGTTTTTT
cdr3_aa: CASSQGDLANEKLFF

v_call: TRBV5-1
j_call: TRBJ1-1
d_call: -
clone_size: -
cdr3_nt: TGCGCCAGCCTTAGCTCGAGGGGGACTGAAGCTTTCTTT
cdr3_aa: CASLSSRGTEAFF

v_call: TRBV4-3
j_call: TRBJ1-1
d_call: -
clone_size: -
cdr3_nt: TGCGCCAGCAGCCAAGAGGGGATGAACACTGAAGCTTTCTTT
cdr3_aa: CASSQEGMNTEAFF

v_call: TRBV5-1
j_call: TRBJ2-7
d_call: -
clone_size: few
cdr3_nt: TGCGCCAGCAGCTTGGGGGTCGTTGGTCGGTACGAGCAGTACTTC
cdr3_aa: CASSLGVVGRYEQYF

v_call: TRBV7-2
j_call: TRBJ2-6
d_call: TRBD2
clone_size: few
cdr3_nt: TGTGCCAGCAGTTTTATGGGGGGGTCTGGGGCCAACGTCCTGACTTTC
cdr3_aa: CASSFMGGSGANVLTF

v_call: TRBV28
j_call: TRBJ1-6
d_call: -
clone_size: few
cdr3_nt: TGTGCCAGCAGTTTCGTGCGGGGGTGGGATTCACCCCTCCACTTT
cdr3_aa: CASSFVRGWDSPLHF

v_call: TRBV20-1
j_call: TRBJ2-7
d_call: -
clone_size: many
cdr3_nt: TGCAGTGCCCTACGACTAGTCCCCTACGAGCAGTACTTC
cdr3_aa: CSALRLVPYEQYF

v_call: TRBV11-3
j_call: TRBJ2-1
d_call: TRBD1
clone_size: few
cdr3_nt: TGTGCCAGCAGCCTCGGAGGGGACAGGGGCGAGCAGTTCTTC
cdr3_aa: CASSLGGDRGEQFF

v_call: TRBV19
j_call: TRBJ1-5
d_call: -
clone_size: many
cdr3_nt: TGTGCCAGTAGTATCATGAGGGAAGGGAGGCGCAATCAGCCCCAGCATTTT
cdr3_aa: CASSIMREGRRNQPQHF

v_call: TRBV7-9
j_call: TRBJ2-6
d_call: -
clone_size: few
cdr3_nt: TGTGCCAGCAGTTATGATCCGTATTTTAGCAGCGACTCTGGGGCCAACGTCCTGACTTTC
cdr3_aa: CASSYDPYFSSDSGANVLTF

v_call: TRBV10-3
j_call: TRBJ2-7
d_call: -
clone_size: few
cdr3_nt: TGTGCCATCGCACCCGACAGGAACTACGAGCAGTACTTC
cdr3_aa: CAIAPDRNYEQYF

v_call: TRBV2
j_call: TRBJ2-1
d_call: TRBD2
clone_size: -
cdr3_nt: TGTGCCAGCAGTGAAGCGGTAGCGGGAGTGATTGAGCAGTTCTTC
cdr3_aa: CASSEAVAGVIEQFF

v_call: TRBV5-6
j_call: TRBJ2-3
d_call: TRBD1
clone_size: few
cdr3_nt: TGTGCCAGCAGCATCTGGGACAGACGCACAGATACGCAGTATTTT
cdr3_aa: CASSIWDRRTDTQYF

v_call: TRBV28
j_call: TRBJ2-4
d_call: TRBD1
clone_size: -
cdr3_nt: TGTGCCAGCAGGTTTGTGGACAGGGGAGGCATTCAGTACTTC
cdr3_aa: CASRFVDRGGIQYF